This T cell receptor beta chain was captured in a study of T cells in Graves' hyperthyroidism and ophthalmopathy (dated by TCRdb to 2018 to 2020). In the study overall: Peripheral blood was collected at initial diagnosis, before any treatment. A discovery cohort of roughly 100 patients, approximately 45 with Graves' ophthalmopathy and under 60 with stable Graves' hyperthyroidism, was used to find distinguishing TCR V-J signatures. The paper describes TCR Vbeta CDR3 sequencing of around 140 peripheral blood samples, made up of under 50 ophthalmopathy patients, around 73 hyperthyroidism patients and roughly 17 progressor patients. The 100 or so discovery patients were divided at random into training and test sets in a 7:3 ratio. In several Graves' hyperthyroidism patients, the study also compared T-cell repertoires from thyroid tissue with T-cell repertoires from blood. After blood sampling, hyperthyroidism patients were treated with methimazole at a starting dose of 30 mg daily, and ophthalmopathy patients were treated with high-dose intravenous methylprednisolone. Prospective prediction of ophthalmopathy was tested in an independent validation cohort consisting of some 20 hyperthyroidism patients and around 17 patients who later progressed to ophthalmopathy. The full study reports these points: Most expanded thyroid clonotypes (frequency above 0.001) were also detected in blood, a finding suggesting that blood repertoires may reflect thyroid immune responses. In validation, the model predicted progression to ophthalmopathy with roughly 70% sensitivity and approximately 72% specificity, a median of about 6.7 months before onset. In cross-validation, a model built on a 13 V-J signature told ophthalmopathy apart from stable hyperthyroidism with about 90% sensitivity and about 81% specificity, and in testing the same model reached 80%/75%. Sample size was not statistically predetermined, and blinding of investigators to group allocation was not performed.

The TCR beta CDR3 regions were amplified from RNA transcripts. A first-round RT-PCR of the TCR CDR3 used the HTBI primer set with the Qiagen OneStep RT-PCR kit. The libraries were constructed in a second round of multiplex PCR and then size-selected and purified. Paired-end sequencing of the libraries was performed with 100 bp reads on an Illumina HiSeq2000. Per the source publication's procedure: SOAPnuke was used to process the raw data, with reads discarded if the reads contained adapters or uncalled bases, had a mean Phred below 15, or lacked an exact constant-primer or identifier match. COPE v1.2.5 was used to merge high-quality paired reads, and clonotypes were defined as unique nucleotide sequences. MiTCR v1.1 was used to align the clonotypes against IMGT TRBV, TRBD and TRBJ reference segments. Analysis was restricted to V-J combinations with a frequency above 0.0001, which covered 99% to 99.2% of repertoires. The TCS score was defined as the ratio of F50 (clonal expansion) to E x V (chaos), calculated using BLOSUM62-based TCRdist between CDR3 peptides within each V-J. Welch's t-statistics and random forest reduced around 550 V-J features to 10 to 15, which were used in a naive Bayes classifier (R e1071). The public reads were quality trimmed at Q25 with fastp and then assembled into clones with MiXCR by TCRdb, keeping productive beta chains. One record per CDR3 amino acid sequence lists the most common genes and DNA. It is TCRdb's table, rather than the study itself, that gives the V and J calls and clone size. The sample table shows a few hundred thousand distinct CDR3 sequences, and 14% to 15% are seen once. Around a third of the sample rests with the top ten.

CDR1 and CDR2 were assigned from the germline V gene as SGHAT and FQNNGV. From its cysteine to its phenylalanine, the CDR3 spans 11 amino acids. Of the read, only the CDR3 DNA is kept; its 33 bases are in frame from base 1. V is reduced by 6 bases and J by 6 bases, leaving a spacing of 6 bases between them. The table lists this clonotype with many counts. No antigen is known for it. It has no much larger one-base neighbor in the sample; base qualities were not kept. Stable Graves' hyperthyroidism was defined as the absence of progression to ophthalmopathy over 18 months of follow-up. Hyperthyroidism patients were newly diagnosed, with disease duration under 2 months, and aged 18 to 65 years. Patients with uncontrolled infections, other autoimmune diseases, pregnancy or lactation were excluded. Diagnoses were based on clinical symptoms, serum thyroxine and TRAb, thyroid ultrasound and orbital computed tomography. PBMCs were isolated from 8 to 10 ml of fresh peripheral blood by Ficoll-Paque density gradient centrifugation. Total RNA was extracted using Trizol reagent, and RNA quality was assessed on an Agilent 2100 Bioanalyzer.

The clonotype originates from a woman in her twenties or thirties with Graves' hyperthyroidism. The specimen sequenced was blood. Here the chain combines TRBV11-2 and TRBJ2-1; D gene: possibly TRBD2, on 5 matching bases. This receptor carries the CDR3 CASRAGNEQFF. The base sequence is TGTGCCAGCAGGGCGGGCAATGAGCAGTTCTTC. Reference TRBV11-2 and TRBJ2-1 proteins supply the regions before and after the CDR3; the full variable domain is: EAGVAQSPRYKIIEKRQSVAFWCNPISGHATLYWYQQILGQGPKLLIQFQNNGVVDDSQLPKDRFSAERLKGVDSTLKIQPAKLEDSAVYLCASRAGNEQFFGPGTRLTVL.